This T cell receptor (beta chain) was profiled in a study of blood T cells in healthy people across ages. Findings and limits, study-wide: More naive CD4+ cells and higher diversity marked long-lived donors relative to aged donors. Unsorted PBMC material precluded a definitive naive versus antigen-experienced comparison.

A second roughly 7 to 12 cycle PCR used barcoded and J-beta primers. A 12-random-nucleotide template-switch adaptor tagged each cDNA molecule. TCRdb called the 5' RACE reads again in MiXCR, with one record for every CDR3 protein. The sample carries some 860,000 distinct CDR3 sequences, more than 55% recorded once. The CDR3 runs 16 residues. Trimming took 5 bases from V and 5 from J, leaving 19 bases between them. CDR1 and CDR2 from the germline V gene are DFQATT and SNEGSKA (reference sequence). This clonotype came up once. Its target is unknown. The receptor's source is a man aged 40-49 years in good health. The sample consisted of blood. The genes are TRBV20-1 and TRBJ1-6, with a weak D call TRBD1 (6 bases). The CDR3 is CSASNQQGLNNSPLHF. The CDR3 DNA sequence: TGCAGTGCTTCCAACCAACAGGGACTAAATAATTCACCCCTCCACTTT.